These 17 T cell receptor beta chains originate from one sample sequenced in a study of somatic mutations in cytotoxic T cells in rheumatoid arthritis (dated by TCRdb to between 2016 and 2019). The library was produced with the immunoSEQ multiplex PCR assay. Not all clones reach the TCRdb copy of this immuneACCESS table, which keeps in-frame sequences only. Checked studies attribute under half of the gap to unresolved V genes and leave the rest unexplained. Here the sample has tens of thousands of clones; under 85% occur a single time. The ten largest make up roughly 3.2% of the sample. The sequenced sample consisted of CD8+ T cells sorted from blood. All receptors derive from a man in his forties in good health.

The chain couples TRBV7-6 to TRBJ2-7, with no clear D. The CDR3 is 12 residues long. Germline CDR1 SGHVS, CDR2 FNYEAQ. V lost 1 base and J lost 5, with 6 bases in between. CDR3 DNA sequence: TGTGCCAGCAGCTTAGGCGGACACGAGCAGTACTTC. Translation gives CASSLGGHEQYF.

The chain recombines TRBV2 with TRBJ2-2, with D tentatively TRBD2 (6 bases). Trimming took off 7 bases at V and 7 bases at J, with 16 bases between the two ends. The germline gives CDR1 SNHLY, CDR2 FYNNEI. This CDR3 contains 14 residues. The CDR3: CASTPWRADGELFF. CDR3 bases: TGTGCCAGCACCCCTTGGAGGGCCGACGGGGAGCTGTTTTTT.

V and J are TRBV5-1 and TRBJ1-1, with a possible D match to TRBD1 (5 bases). The germline gives CDR1 SGHRS, CDR2 YFSETQ. This CDR3 comprises 16 residues. V lost 9 bases and J lost 1, with 22 bases in between. CDR3 nucleotides: TGCGCCACTGCGTTCGGCCCGGTAACAGGGAACACTGAAGCTTTCTTT. This encodes CATAFGPVTGNTEAFF. The full variable domain, its missing parts supplied by reference TRBV5-1 and TRBJ1-1, is KAGVTQTPRYLIKTRGQQVTLSCSPISGHRSVSWYQQTPGQGLQFLFEYFSETQRNKGNFPGRFSGRQFSNSRSEMNVSTLELGDSALYLCATAFGPVTGNTEAFFGQGTRLTVV.

This clone was detected only once. This chain connects TRBV9 to TRBJ1-2; no definite D call. CDR1 SGDLS and CDR2 YYNGEE come from the germline V gene. The CDR3 has 13 residues. Between the trimmed V and J ends, which lost 3 bases and 8 bases, there was a span of 14 bases. Written as DNA, the CDR3 is TGTGCCAGCAGCGCAGAGGGCCGAGTAGGCTACACCTTC. This translates into CASSAEGRVGYTF.

The rearrangement joins TRBV7-8 to TRBJ1-1, with D possibly matching TRBD1 (5 bases). The V gene's germline CDR1 is SGHVS and CDR2 FQNEAQ. This CDR3 region has 14 residues. V lost 7 bases to trimming and J lost 5 bases, with 17 bases between them. Here the CDR3 DNA reads TGTGCCAGCAATAACAGGTACGGAGGGACTGAAGCTTTCTTT. This translates into CASNNRYGGTEAFF. Full variable domain (outside the CDR3, taken from reference TRBV7-8 and TRBJ1-1): GAGVSQSPRYKVAKRGQDVALRCDPISGHVSLFWYQQALGQGPEFLTYFQNEAQLDKSGLPSDRFFAERPEGSVSTLKIQRTQQEDSAVYLCASNNRYGGTEAFFGQGTRLTVV.

The V call is TRBV7-9, the J call TRBJ1-5, with no clear D. This CDR3 has 16 residues. V was pared by 1 base and J by 3 bases, with 13 bases between. In germline, CDR1 is SEHNR, CDR2 FQNEAQ (reference sequence). The CDR3 spells CASSLELLGNNQPQHF. The CDR3 DNA follows: TGTGCCAGCAGCTTAGAATTATTAGGGAACAATCAGCCCCAGCATTTT.

The chain joins TRBV9 to TRBJ1-4, with D perhaps TRBD1 (6 bases). Per the germline V gene, CDR1 is SGDLS and CDR2 is YYNGEE. V was shortened by 0 bases and J by 8 bases, with 14 bases between the two germline ends. CDR3 length equals 15 residues. CDR3 sequence reads: CASSVGTTGSEKLFF. The CDR3 DNA reads TGTGCCAGCAGCGTAGGCACAACAGGGTCGGAAAAACTGTTTTTT. Full variable domain (missing parts from reference TRBV9 and TRBJ1-4): DSGVTQTPKHLITATGQRVTLRCSPRSGDLSVYWYQQSLDQGLQFLIQYYNGEERAKGNILERFSAQQFPDLHSELNLSSLELGDSALYFCASSVGTTGSEKLFFGSGTQLSVL.

The J gene is TRBJ2-5, the V gene TRBV14; the match to TRBD1 covers 10 bases. The ends lost 4 bases at V and 6 bases at J; junction bases unmatched: 8. The CDR3 length is 15 residues. Germline values: CDR1 SGHDN, CDR2 FVKESK. For the CDR3, the DNA is TGTGCCAGCAGCCTCATCCGGGACAGGGGACAGACCCAGTACTTC. This codes for CASSLIRDRGQTQYF.

The J gene is TRBJ1-2, the V gene TRBV9, with 11 bases aligning to TRBD1. Germline V gives CDR1 SGDLS, CDR2 YYNGEE. J was trimmed by 3 bases and V by 2 bases; bases with no gene match: 0. The CDR3 is 14 residues long. The CDR3 region is CASSVGQGDYGYTF. DNA for the CDR3: TGTGCCAGCAGCGTGGGACAGGGGGACTATGGCTACACCTTC.

Written as DNA, the CDR3 is TGTGCCAGCTATACAGGGGCCGCCGGGAAAAGCCTCTACGAGCAGTACTTC. The encoded protein is CASYTGAAGKSLYEQYF. The chain has TRBV10-3 and TRBJ2-7, with 7 bases fitting TRBD1. Germline values: CDR1 ENHRY, CDR2 SYGVKD. The V gene end was trimmed by 10 bases and the J gene end by 3 bases; junction bases not matched to a gene: 21. The CDR3 runs to 17 residues.

The V and J genes are TRBV15 and TRBJ2-7; D is tentatively TRBD1 or TRBD2 (5 bases each). CDR3 length equals 17 residues. Trimming left V 0 bases short and J 2 bases short, with 17 bases between. Germline CDR1 LNHNV, CDR2 YYDKDF (reference sequence). The CDR3 sequence: CATSREGTDNAAYEQYF. CDR3 nucleotides: TGTGCCACCAGCAGAGAGGGGACGGATAATGCAGCCTACGAGCAGTACTTC.

This sequence joins TRBV10-2 and TRBJ2-3, with D possibly being TRBD1 (5 bases). V lost 0 bases, J lost 4 bases, and 11 bases lay in between. The CDR3 has 15 residues. The germline V gene encodes CDR1 WSHSY and CDR2 SAAADI. CDR3 in DNA: TGCGCCAGCAGTGAGTCGTGGGGCCGGGCAGATACGCAGTATTTT. It is translated as CASSESWGRADTQYF.

The rearrangement uses TRBV29-1 and TRBJ2-6, with 7 nucleotides matching TRBD1. The V and J ends lost 6 bases and 0 bases, in that order; junction bases with no gene match: 8. The germline gives CDR1 SQVTM, CDR2 ANQGSEA. The CDR3 has 16 amino acids. The CDR3 protein is CSVNGQELSGANVLTF. The CDR3 DNA is TGCAGCGTCAATGGACAGGAGCTCTCTGGGGCCAACGTCCTGACTTTC.

This chain connects TRBV14 to TRBJ1-5, with D perhaps matching TRBD1 (5 bases). CDR1 SGHDN and CDR2 FVKESK come from the germline V gene. Trimming took off 4 bases at V and 0 bases at J, with 16 bases between the two ends. CDR3 length equals 17 residues. The CDR3 reads CASSPPGRQHSNQPQHF. CDR3 sequence (DNA): TGTGCCAGCAGCCCCCCAGGGAGACAGCATAGCAATCAGCCCCAGCATTTT.

The gene calls are TRBV12-1 and TRBJ1-2; TRBD1 was called by the table and not checked on the DNA. TRBV12-1 has pseudogene status. This CDR3 spans 14 amino acids. The CDR3 is CASSSDRGGYGYTF. The CDR3 DNA follows: TGTGCCAGCAGCTCTGACAGGGGGGGCTATGGCTACACCTTC.

V is TRBV15 and J is TRBJ1-5; 8 nucleotides align to TRBD1. CDR3 length equals 15 residues. The V segment lost 5 bases and the J segment 6 bases; nucleotides outside the gene matches: 9. The germline CDR1 and CDR2 sequences are LNHNV and YYDKDF (reference sequence). CDR3 loop: CATSPQDRAFQPQHF. In DNA form, the CDR3 reads TGTGCCACCAGCCCCCAGGACAGGGCGTTTCAGCCCCAGCATTTT. Variable domain in full (rest from reference TRBV15 and TRBJ1-5): DAMVIQNPRYQVTQFGKPVTLSCSQTLNHNVMYWYQQKSSQAPKLLFHYYDKDFNNEADTPDNFQSRRPNTSFCFLDIRSPGLGDTAMYLCATSPQDRAFQPQHFGDGTRLSIL.

In this sample, this clone turned up once. The rearrangement uses TRBV5-1 and TRBJ1-1, with 8 bases identical to TRBD1. CDR3 length: 13 residues. The V segment lost 5 bases and the J segment 4 bases; nucleotides outside the gene matches: 4. CDR1 and CDR2 (germline): SGHRS, YFSETQ. For the CDR3, the DNA is TGCGCCAGCAGTCAGGGGGCCTCCACTGAAGCTTTCTTT. Translated, it gives CASSQGASTEAFF.